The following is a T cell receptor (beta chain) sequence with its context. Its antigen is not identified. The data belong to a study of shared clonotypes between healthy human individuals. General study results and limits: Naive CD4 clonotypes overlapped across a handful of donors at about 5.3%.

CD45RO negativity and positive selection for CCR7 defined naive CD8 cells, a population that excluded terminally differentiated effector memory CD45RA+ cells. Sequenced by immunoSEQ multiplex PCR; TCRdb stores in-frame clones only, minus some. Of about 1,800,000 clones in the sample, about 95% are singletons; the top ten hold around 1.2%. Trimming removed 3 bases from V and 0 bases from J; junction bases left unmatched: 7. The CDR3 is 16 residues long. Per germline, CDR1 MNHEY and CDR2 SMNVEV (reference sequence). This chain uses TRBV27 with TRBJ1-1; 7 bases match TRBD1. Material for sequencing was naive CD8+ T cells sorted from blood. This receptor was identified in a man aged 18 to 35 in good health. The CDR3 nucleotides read TGTGCCAGCAGTTTCGACAGGGTTTCAATGAACACTGAAGCTTTCTTT. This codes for CASSFDRVSMNTEAFF.